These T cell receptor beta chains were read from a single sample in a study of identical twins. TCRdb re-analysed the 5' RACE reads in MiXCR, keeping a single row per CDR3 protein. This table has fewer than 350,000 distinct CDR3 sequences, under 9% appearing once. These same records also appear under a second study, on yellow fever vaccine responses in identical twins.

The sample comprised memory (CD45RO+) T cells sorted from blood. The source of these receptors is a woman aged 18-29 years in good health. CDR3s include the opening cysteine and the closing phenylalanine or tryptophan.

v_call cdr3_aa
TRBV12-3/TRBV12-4 CASSSFLRGGYTF
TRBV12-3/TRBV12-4 CASSPTRSTGELFF
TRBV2 CASLRDSRRDTQYF
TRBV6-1 CASSGLSRGYGYTF
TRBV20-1 CSARAGAEKLFF
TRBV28 CASSSPSRDSVGNGYTF
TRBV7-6 CASSLGSGTTGRAQYF
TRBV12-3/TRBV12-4 CASSLGGADTGELFF
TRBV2 CASSESLTDTDTQYF
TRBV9 CASSVDAGTTFYEQYF
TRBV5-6 CASSSGQGTGWVYEQYF
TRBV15 CATSRDGRDEQFF
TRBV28 CASSTTSVEVYSNQPQHF
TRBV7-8 CASSPTGNSYEQYF
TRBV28 CASRPDSLGSPLHF
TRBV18 CASSPTRDNEQFF
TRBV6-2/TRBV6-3 CASSYTKTSGGPTDTQYF
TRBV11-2 CASSSTLAGAGTGELFF
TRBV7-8 CASSPPGVYNEQFF
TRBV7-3 CATTSVRERNEQYF
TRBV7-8 CASSPRLAGVNEQFF
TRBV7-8 CASSYPYRGSYEQYF
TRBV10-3 CAISPAGGNSNQPQHF